This T cell receptor (beta chain) was sequenced in a study of blood T cell repertoires in COVID-19. Study-level background: Nucleic acid was either cDNA or gDNA, and it came from T cells, B-cell-depleted T cells, or PBMCs.

Germline-derived CDR1 and CDR2 are LGHDT and YNNKEL (reference sequence). The CDR3 is made up of 15 amino acids. The ends were cut back, 6 bases at V and 5 bases at J, with 17 bases in the middle. Measured with immunoSEQ multiplex PCR; TCRdb has only the in-frame clones, and not every one. This table holds roughly 300,000 clones, approximately 81% found once. Specimen: PBMCs or T cells enriched from blood (not recorded which). The rearrangement links TRBV3-1 (or the pseudogene TRBV3-2) to TRBJ1-5, with D possibly matching TRBD1 (6 bases). The clonotype was recovered from a woman aged 45-60 years who had recovered from COVID-19. In nucleotides, the CDR3 is TGTGCCAGCAGTCCTACAGGGTTGTGGGATCAGCCCCAGCATTTT. This codes for CASSPTGLWDQPQHF.